A single sample gave rise to the 30 T cell receptor beta chains below, sequenced in a study of shared clonotypes between healthy human individuals. Only in-frame clones appear in the TCRdb table, and some are missing; sequencing was by immunoSEQ multiplex PCR. The repertoire holds some 2,500,000 clones, with roughly 93% as singletons. Sample: naive CD4+ T cells from PBMCs. Subset noted: CD45RA+ positively selected. Every receptor here comes from a man aged 18 to 29 in good health. Some clones in this sample may be carry-over from other donors' samples.

V and J are TRBV29-1 and TRBJ2-5, with 7 positions matching TRBD2. The CDR3 contains 14 residues. With V trimmed by 5 bases and J by 3 bases, 9 bases remained unmatched. Per the germline V gene, CDR1 is SQVTM and CDR2 is ANQGSEA. CDR3 amino acids: CSVPGRAAEETQYF. The CDR3 DNA follows: TGCAGCGTTCCAGGGAGGGCCGCGGAAGAGACCCAGTACTTC.

This clone was seen once. This sample also contains other DNA sequences that code for the same CDR3. The J gene is TRBJ1-2, the V gene TRBV11-2; TRBD1 is a possible D gene (5 bases). Germline assignment: CDR1 SGHAT and CDR2 FQNNGV. The V and J ends lost 3 bases and 5 bases respectively, with 10 bases between them. This CDR3 spans 13 amino acids. CDR3 residues: CASSLDRGYGYTF. The CDR3 bases are TGTGCCAGCAGCTTGGATCGGGGGTATGGCTACACCTTC.

This clone was observed once. The chain combines TRBV6-6 with TRBJ1-1; 7 nucleotides agree with TRBD1. This CDR3 is built from 15 residues. The trim removed 6 bases at V and 0 bases at J, leaving 7 bases unmatched. Germline V gives CDR1 MNHNY, CDR2 SVGAGI (reference sequence). CDR3: CASRLDRSVNTEAFF. CDR3 sequence (DNA): TGTGCCAGCAGGTTGGACAGGTCCGTGAACACTGAAGCTTTCTTT.

The chain is built from TRBV29-1 and TRBJ2-2; TRBD2 matches 11 bases. The CDR3 spans 14 residues. The germline V gene has CDR1 SQVTM and CDR2 ANQGSEA. Losses at the gene ends were 7 bases for V and 2 bases for J; bases not matched to a gene: 3. The CDR3 coding sequence is TGCAGCGCGGGACTAGCGGCCAACACCGGGGAGCTGTTTTTT. Translation gives CSAGLAANTGELFF.

The chain has TRBV29-1 and TRBJ1-1, with D hard to call. The CDR3 covers 10 residues. CDR1 and CDR2 from the germline V gene are SQVTM and ANQGSEA. Between the trimmed V and J ends, which lost 7 bases and 0 bases, there was a span of 3 bases. Here the CDR3 reads CSGLNTEAFF. CDR3 nucleotide sequence: TGCAGCGGACTGAACACTGAAGCTTTCTTT.

This chain connects TRBV25-1 to TRBJ2-2; D possibly corresponds to TRBD1 (7 bases). The CDR3 extends over 15 amino acids. CDR1 is MGHDK, CDR2 SYGVNS, per germline. Trimming left V 6 bases short and J 5 bases short, with 16 bases between. The CDR3 spells CASSKEGQRTGELFF. The CDR3 DNA is TGTGCCAGCAGCAAGGAGGGACAGAGAACCGGGGAGCTGTTTTTT.

In this sample, this clone turned up once. Other DNA sequences in this sample translate to the same CDR3. The chain uses TRBV28 and TRBJ2-7; 7 nucleotides agree with TRBD1. The CDR3 totals 13 residues. V lost 6 bases and J lost 2; bases outside the gene matches: 4. CDR1 is MDHEN and CDR2 is SYDVKM in the germline V gene. The CDR3 DNA follows: TGTGCCAGCAGGACAGGGACCGCCTACGAGCAGTACTTC. Translated, it gives CASRTGTAYEQYF.

The chain has TRBV7-3 and TRBJ1-1; D possibly corresponds to TRBD1 (5 bases). CDR1 is SGHTA, CDR2 FQGTGA, per germline. The CDR3 spans 15 residues. V lost 4 bases and J lost 1, with 13 bases in between. DNA of the CDR3: TGTGCCAGCAGCTCCCCGATCGGGGCGAACACTGAAGCTTTCTTT. Translating it yields CASSSPIGANTEAFF.

This clone appeared once. CDR3 in DNA: TGTGCCAGTAGTATAGCAGCAGGGGGCATGTCTGAAGCTTTCTTT. This gives the protein CASSIAAGGMSEAFF. V usage is TRBV19 and J usage is TRBJ1-1, with 8 bases matching TRBD1. The CDR3 spans 15 residues. Germline V lookup: CDR1 LNHDA, CDR2 SQIVND (reference sequence). V dropped 1 base and J dropped 6; count of bases not matched to a gene: 7. Combining the CDR3 with reference TRBV19 and TRBJ1-1 gives the whole variable domain DGGITQSPKYLFRKEGQNVTLSCEQNLNHDAMYWYRQDPGQGLRLIYYSQIVNDFQKGDIAEGYSVSREKKESFPLTVTSAQKNPTAFYLCASSIAAGGMSEAFFGQGTRLTVV.

This clone was detected only once. The rearrangement links TRBV5-4 to TRBJ2-4; 8 bases agree with TRBD2. The CDR3 is 16 residues long. V was pared by 4 bases and J by 8 bases, with 14 bases of the junction left unmatched. Per the germline V gene, CDR1 is SGHNT and CDR2 is YYREEE (reference sequence). CDR3 residues: CASSPTGLSGSDIQYF. DNA of the CDR3: TGTGCCAGCAGCCCGACTGGATTGAGCGGGAGCGACATTCAGTACTTC.

This chain connects TRBV18 to TRBJ2-7, with TRBD2 matching 12 bases. Germline CDR1 reads KGHSH; CDR2 reads LQKENI. Unmatched junction bases numbered 7, after V lost 3 bases and J lost 4 bases. The length of the CDR3 is 16 residues. The CDR3 is CASSPPTSGGVYEQYF. The CDR3 nucleotides read TGTGCCAGCTCACCCCCGACTAGCGGGGGAGTTTACGAGCAGTACTTC.

J is TRBJ1-5 and V is TRBV7-9; 11 bases agree with TRBD1. The J segment lost 6 bases and the V segment lost 1 base, leaving 8 bases of the junction unmatched. From germline, CDR1 is SEHNR and CDR2 FQNEAQ (reference sequence). The CDR3 has 17 amino acids. The CDR3: CASSLDRTGGLSQPQHF. The CDR3 bases are TGTGCCAGCAGCTTAGACAGGACAGGGGGCCTCAGTCAGCCCCAGCATTTT.

The chain uses TRBV28 and TRBJ2-1; 8 bases agree with TRBD1. Germline V gene lookup returns CDR1 MDHEN and CDR2 SYDVKM. The CDR3 has 13 amino acids. J was trimmed by 9 bases and V by 6 bases; bases with no gene match: 7. The CDR3 loop is CASSRTTGVEQFF. The CDR3 DNA sequence: TGTGCCAGCAGCCGTACGACAGGGGTTGAGCAGTTCTTC.

The V gene is TRBV5-1, the J gene TRBJ1-1; D is perhaps TRBD1 (6 bases). Germline CDR1 is SGHRS and CDR2 is YFSETQ. The CDR3 runs 15 residues. V lost 0 bases and J 0 bases, leaving 9 bases between the germline ends. CDR3 DNA: TGCGCCAGCAGCTTGGGTGGGGGCGTGAACACTGAAGCTTTCTTT. It codes for CASSLGGGVNTEAFF.

The V and J genes are TRBV5-1 and TRBJ1-1; a possible D gene is TRBD1 (6 bases). Looked up from germline, CDR1 is SGHRS and CDR2 is YFSETQ. Trimming left V 7 bases short and J 6 bases short, with 19 bases between. The length of the CDR3 is 14 residues. CDR3 DNA: TGCGCCAGCGCAGCAATTGCAGGGGCCCCTGAAGCTTTCTTT. As protein: CASAAIAGAPEAFF.

The chain couples TRBV30 to TRBJ2-3; 9 bases fit TRBD1. V was clipped by 0 bases and J by 6 bases; unmatched bases: 4. The CDR3 is 14 residues long. From germline, CDR1 is GTSNPN and CDR2 SVGIG (reference sequence). CDR3 sequence reads: CAWSVGTGLDTQYF. DNA for the CDR3: TGTGCCTGGAGTGTTGGGACAGGGCTCGATACGCAGTATTTT.

This sequence joins TRBV29-1 and TRBJ2-4; D not certain. CDR1 SQVTM and CDR2 ANQGSEA come from the germline V gene. The V gene lost 2 bases and the J gene lost 0 bases, with 5 bases spanning the gap. The CDR3 length is 13 residues. The CDR3 protein is CSVEISAKNIQYF. The CDR3 region has the DNA TGCAGCGTTGAAATATCAGCCAAAAACATTCAGTACTTC. The variable domain in full, with the rest retrieved from reference TRBV29-1 and TRBJ2-4, is SAVISQKPSRDICQRGTSLTIQCQVDSQVTMMFWYRQQPGQSLTLIATANQGSEATYESGFVIDKFPISRPNLTFSTLTVSNMSPEDSSIYLCSVEISAKNIQYFGAGTRLSVL.

A word on this clone: Different DNA sequences within this sample yield the same CDR3. The chain joins TRBV2 to TRBJ2-1; 11 nucleotides align to TRBD2. The CDR3 totals 15 residues. Germline V gene data show CDR1 as SNHLY and CDR2 as FYNNEI. V shed 6 bases, J shed 3 bases, and the junction held 4 bases outside the gene matches. CDR3 sequence: CASRTGTSGYNEQFF. The CDR3, as DNA: TGTGCCAGCAGGACCGGGACTAGCGGCTACAATGAGCAGTTCTTC.

This chain uses TRBV7-8 with TRBJ2-5; D gene uncertain. The V gene lost 4 bases and the J gene lost 5 bases, with 20 bases spanning the gap. This CDR3 has 16 residues. Looked up from germline, CDR1 is SGHVS and CDR2 is FQNEAQ. The CDR3 sequence: CASSSFNGPAAETQYF. CDR3 sequence (DNA): TGTGCCAGCAGCTCCTTCAACGGCCCCGCAGCGGAGACCCAGTACTTC.

The chain employs TRBV27 and TRBJ2-7; 8 nucleotides line up with TRBD1. Germline V gene lookup returns CDR1 MNHEY and CDR2 SMNVEV (reference sequence). The trim removed 5 bases at V and 4 bases at J, leaving 7 bases unmatched. CDR3 size: 14 residues. CDR3 in DNA: TGTGCCAGCAGTAAGGACAGGGAACTTTACGAGCAGTACTTC. Translating gives CASSKDRELYEQYF.

The V and J genes are TRBV7-9 and TRBJ1-1; D perhaps matches TRBD1 (5 bases). Germline lookup yields CDR1 SEHNR and CDR2 FQNEAQ (reference sequence). CDR3 length: 13 amino acids. V was trimmed by 5 bases and J by 4 bases, leaving 11 bases between them. The CDR3 bases are TGTGCCAGCAGCCAGCAGGGCTTCACTGAAGCTTTCTTT. It specifies CASSQQGFTEAFF. Looking up the rest from reference TRBV7-9 and TRBJ1-1 gives the full variable domain: DTGVSQNPRHKITKRGQNVTFRCDPISEHNRLYWYRQTLGQGPEFLTYFQNEAQLEKSRLLSDRFSAERPKGSFSTLEIQRTEQGDSAMYLCASSQQGFTEAFFGQGTRLTVV.

The V gene is TRBV5-1, the J gene TRBJ2-5, with D tentatively TRBD1 (6 bases). Germline V lookup: CDR1 SGHRS, CDR2 YFSETQ. V was trimmed by 4 bases and J by 2 bases, leaving 12 bases between them. The CDR3 sequence is 14 residues long. The CDR3, as DNA: TGCGCCAGCAGCCGGACAGTGGTTCAAGAGACCCAGTACTTC. It is translated as CASSRTVVQETQYF.

The chain recombines TRBV5-5 with TRBJ1-5, with 8 bases fitting TRBD1. This CDR3 has 13 amino acids. CDR1 and CDR2 from the germline V gene are SGHKS and YYEKEE (reference sequence). V was clipped by 2 bases and J by 7 bases; unmatched bases: 2. As DNA, the CDR3 is TGTGCCAGCAGCTTACAGGGGGGCCAGCCCCAGCATTTT. It encodes CASSLQGGQPQHF. The full variable domain, completed using reference TRBV5-5 and TRBJ1-5, is DAGVTQSPTHLIKTRGQQVTLRCSPISGHKSVSWYQQVLGQGPQFIFQYYEKEERGRGNFPDRFSARQFPNYSSELNVNALLLGDSALYLCASSLQGGQPQHFGDGTRLSIL.

This sequence joins TRBV5-6 and TRBJ2-5; 9 bases align to TRBD2. Germline CDR1 SGHDT, CDR2 YYEEEE. CDR3 length: 15 amino acids. The junction had 7 bases not matched to a gene; V was cut back by 2 bases and J by 5 bases. CDR3 in DNA: TGTGCCAGCAGCTTTAGCGGGAGTGGAGGGGAGACCCAGTACTTC. This sequence encodes CASSFSGSGGETQYF.

The chain links TRBV15 to TRBJ1-4; D is ambiguous. V was clipped by 1 base and J by 0 bases, with 9 bases between them. There are 16 residues in the CDR3. The germline V gene has CDR1 LNHNV and CDR2 YYDKDF (reference sequence). CDR3 sequence reads: CATSRALIATNEKLFF. For the CDR3, the DNA is TGTGCCACCAGCAGAGCCTTAATTGCAACTAATGAAAAACTGTTTTTT.

The chain carries TRBV5-1 and TRBJ2-2; 7 bases align to TRBD2. Looked up from germline, CDR1 is SGHRS and CDR2 is YFSETQ. CDR3 length equals 17 residues. Losses at the gene ends were 7 bases for V and 3 bases for J; bases not matched to a gene: 15. The CDR3 region is CASQAPHGTTYTGELFF. CDR3 nucleotide sequence: TGCGCCAGCCAGGCTCCTCACGGGACTACTTACACCGGGGAGCTGTTTTTT.

The chain uses TRBV15 and TRBJ2-3, with TRBD2 matching 8 bases. CDR3 length equals 17 residues. V shed 1 base, J shed 4 bases, and the junction held 10 bases outside the gene matches. In germline, CDR1 is LNHNV, CDR2 YYDKDF (reference sequence). Here the CDR3 reads CATSRGVRGRLADTQYF. As DNA, the CDR3 is TGTGCCACCAGCAGAGGAGTCCGCGGGAGGTTAGCAGATACGCAGTATTTT.

The chain joins TRBV4-1 to TRBJ2-7, with 9 bases lining up with TRBD1. The V and J ends lost 3 bases and 3 bases, in that order; junction bases with no gene match: 9. The CDR3 length is 16 residues. CDR1 is MGHRA, CDR2 YSYEKL, per germline. CDR3: CASSQSGTGLDYEQYF. The CDR3 region has the DNA TGCGCCAGCAGCCAGTCTGGGACAGGGTTGGACTACGAGCAGTACTTC.

This clone was detected once. This chain joins TRBV9 and TRBJ1-3; 7 nucleotides line up with TRBD1. In germline, CDR1 is SGDLS, CDR2 YYNGEE. V trimming: 4 bases; J trimming: 4 bases; junction bases outside the gene matches: 5. The CDR3 covers 14 residues. CDR3 residues: CASSSTGPGNTIYF. CDR3 coding DNA: TGTGCCAGCAGCTCGACAGGGCCAGGAAACACCATATATTTT.

The chain uses TRBV11-2 and TRBJ1-1; possible D gene TRBD1, 5 bases. Germline V gene data show CDR1 as SGHAT and CDR2 as FQNNGV. The CDR3 spans 15 residues. Trimming took 4 bases from V and 1 from J, leaving 13 bases between them. CDR3 amino acids: CASSYTREANTEAFF. The CDR3, as DNA: TGTGCCAGCAGCTACACCAGGGAGGCGAACACTGAAGCTTTCTTT.